Sequencing of this TCR beta chain was carried out in a study of T cell responses to AZD1222 COVID-19 vaccine. General study findings and limits: There were repertoire samples only from the period after the peak T cell response.

Notes on this clone: Its antigen is unidentified.

The CDR3 length is 14 residues. V was trimmed by 3 bases and J by 4 bases, leaving 10 bases between them. Germline CDR1 is LNHDA and CDR2 is SQIVND (reference sequence). Data came from immunoSEQ multiplex PCR; TCRdb stores just in-frame clones and leaves some out. The sample comprises 150,000 or so clones, just over 90% of which are singletons, and over 0.85% rests with the top ten. The sequence came from an adult in good health. The J gene is TRBJ1-5, the V gene TRBV19; D uncertain. The sample in question was peripheral blood, obtained on day 0 of MenACWY control vaccination. CDR3 region: CASSMYSANQPQHF. CDR3 DNA sequence: TGTGCCAGTAGTATGTACAGTGCGAATCAGCCCCAGCATTTT.